The present TCR beta chain was sequenced within a study of Graves' ophthalmopathy and Graves' hyperthyroidism. Study overall: At initial diagnosis, peripheral blood was obtained, and this preceded any treatment. Overall study findings and caveats: From stable hyperthyroidism, ophthalmopathy was separated by a 13-signature model with 87.88% sensitivity and less than 82% specificity. Blood also held most thyroid clonotypes expanded above 0.001 frequency.

With 5 bases removed from V and 7 bases from J, the gap between germline ends came to 16 bases. There are 14 residues in the CDR3. Per germline, CDR1 SGHTA and CDR2 FQGTGA. This clonotype was found many times. What it binds is not known. Absence of ophthalmopathy within 18 months of follow-up defined stable hyperthyroidism. RNA transcripts yielded amplified TCR beta CDR3 regions. HTBI primers primed a first-round RT-PCR, and a second-round multiplex PCR followed. TCRdb redid the calling of the multiplex PCR reads with MiXCR, one entry per CDR3 protein. Here the sample spans about 420,000 distinct CDR3 sequences, 20% to 25% being singletons.

The sample taken for sequencing was peripheral blood. This TCR derives from a woman under 30 with stable Graves' hyperthyroidism. The chain carries TRBV7-3 and TRBJ2-3; D ambiguous. CDR3 DNA sequence: TGTGCCAGCAGCCCAAACCCCTCAGCCAATACGCAGTATTTT. Translated, it gives CASSPNPSANTQYF. The variable domain in full, with the rest retrieved from reference TRBV7-3 and TRBJ2-3, is GAGVSQTPSNKVTEKGKYVELRCDPISGHTALYWYRQSLGQGPEFLIYFQGTGAADDSGLPNDRFFAVRPEGSVSTLKIQRTERGDSAVYLCASSPNPSANTQYFGPGTRLTVL.